Sequencing of this T cell receptor (beta chain) was carried out in a study of cytomegalovirus exposure and HLA in healthy donors. This clone was seen only once. Primers included in the PCR were 60 Vbeta and 13 Jbeta primers. TCRdb's copy holds only in-frame clones and misses some; the assay was immunoSEQ multiplex PCR. The table lists 150,000 or so clones, roughly 80% of them singletons. Germline CDR1 reads LNHDA; CDR2 reads SQIVND (reference sequence). V trimming: 3 bases; J trimming: 4 bases; junction bases outside the gene matches: 9. This CDR3 spans 15 amino acids. This TCR came from a woman younger than 45 in good health and CMV-seronegative. The J gene is TRBJ2-7, the V gene TRBV19; 7 nucleotides line up with TRBD1. Sequenced input: PBMCs. The CDR3 bases are TGTGCCAGTAGTATTCTCACAGGGGTACAGTACGAGCAGTACTTC. Protein product: CASSILTGVQYEQYF.